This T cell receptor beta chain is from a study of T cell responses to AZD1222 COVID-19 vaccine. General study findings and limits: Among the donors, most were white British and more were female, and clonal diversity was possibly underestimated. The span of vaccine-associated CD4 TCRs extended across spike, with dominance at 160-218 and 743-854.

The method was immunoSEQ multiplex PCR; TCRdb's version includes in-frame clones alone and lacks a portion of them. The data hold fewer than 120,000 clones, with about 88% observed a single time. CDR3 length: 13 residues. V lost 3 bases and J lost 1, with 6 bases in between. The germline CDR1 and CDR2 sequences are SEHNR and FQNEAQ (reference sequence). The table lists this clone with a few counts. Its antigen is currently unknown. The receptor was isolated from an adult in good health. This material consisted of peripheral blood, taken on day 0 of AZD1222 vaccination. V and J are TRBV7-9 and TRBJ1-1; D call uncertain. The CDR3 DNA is TGTGCCAGCAGCTTTGACGAGAACACTGAAGCTTTCTTT. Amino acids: CASSFDENTEAFF.